The present T cell receptor beta chain was sequenced within a study of blood T cell repertoires in COVID-19. Produced via immunoSEQ multiplex PCR; TCRdb's table is partial and in-frame only. The table has 250,000 or so clones, about 84% seen once. Sequencing used peripheral blood. The receptor was derived from a man at least 80 years old with acute or convalescent COVID-19.

The CDR3 DNA reads as TGTGCCAGCAGTCAGCGCAGGGAATCGGGTGAAGCTTTCTTT. Protein product: CASSQRRESGEAFF. The J gene is TRBJ1-1, the V gene TRBV27, with D possibly TRBD1 on 5 matching bases. The CDR3 loop spans 14 amino acids. Germline CDR1 and CDR2: MNHEY and SMNVEV (reference sequence). V was trimmed by 5 bases and J by 7 bases, leaving 17 bases between them.